These T cell receptor beta chains were read from a single sample in a study of blood T cell repertoires in COVID-19. Clones were sequenced by immunoSEQ multiplex PCR, and TCRdb holds only the in-frame ones, with some missing. The sample lists approximately 200,000 clones; over 80% were seen once. Material: peripheral blood. These receptors all stem from a human donor in a cohort sampled during active COVID-19. CDR3s include the opening cysteine and the closing phenylalanine or tryptophan. The D gene is left open where the match is weak. The size entry is marked missing in some rows and otherwise reads once, few, many or a size class.

d_call	clone_size	v_call	j_call	cdr3_nt	cdr3_aa
TRBD1	-	TRBV7-9	TRBJ1-4	TGTGCCAGCAACAGGGACAGGACCGAAAAACTGTTTTTT	CASNRDRTEKLFF
-	-	TRBV5-6	TRBJ1-1	TGTGCCAGCAGCTTGGTAGGGGCCACTGAAGCTTTCTTT	CASSLVGATEAFF
-	few	TRBV7-9	TRBJ2-7	TGTGCCAGCAGCTTTGGCATGGGGGGATACGAGCAGTACTTC	CASSFGMGGYEQYF
-	-	TRBV2	TRBJ2-7	TGTGCCAGCAGTCGACTGGGGGGGGCGGCCTACGAGCAGTACTTC	CASSRLGGAAYEQYF
TRBD1	-	TRBV18	TRBJ1-3	TGTGCCAGCTCACCTCTTGACAGGGGGCCTGGAAACACCATATATTTT	CASSPLDRGPGNTIYF
TRBD1	-	TRBV6-5	TRBJ1-1	TGTGCCAGCAGTTACCAATGGACAGGGTTGAACACTGAAGCTTTCTTT	CASSYQWTGLNTEAFF
TRBD1	-	TRBV30	TRBJ1-3	TGTGCCTGGAGCGCCGAGTGGGACAGGGCTACTGGAAACACCATATATTTT	CAWSAEWDRATGNTIYF
-	-	TRBV7-2	TRBJ1-2	TGTGCCAGCAGCCTCCAATACAGGGCTTCCTACACCTTC	CASSLQYRASYTF
-	-	TRBV6-2/TRBV6-3	TRBJ2-2	TGTGCCAGCAGTTACTCGAGGGCTACCACCGGGGAGCTGTTTTTT	CASSYSRATTGELFF
TRBD2	-	TRBV7-2	TRBJ2-3	TGTGCCAGCAGCTTAGCTGCTAGCGGTAGCAGAAATACGCAGTATTTT	CASSLAASGSRNTQYF
TRBD2	-	TRBV7-6	TRBJ2-1	TGTGCCAGCAGCTTATCCATAGCGGGAGGCCAAAATGAGCAGTTCTTC	CASSLSIAGGQNEQFF
-	-	TRBV5-1	TRBJ1-1	TGCGCCAGCAGCCAACCCGGGGGCACTGAAGCTTTCTTT	CASSQPGGTEAFF
TRBD2	-	TRBV4-1	TRBJ2-3	TGCGCCAGCAGCCAAGAATCCAGGACTAGCGGGAGTACAGATACGCAGTATTTT	CASSQESRTSGSTDTQYF
-	once	TRBV5-1	TRBJ2-5	TGCGCCAGCAGCTTGGTAGGAGTCGAGACCCAGTACTTC	CASSLVGVETQYF
-	-	TRBV4-3	TRBJ1-3	TGCGCCAGCAGCCAAGTGGCAGGAAACACCATATATTTT	CASSQVAGNTIYF
-	-	TRBV3-1/TRBV3-2	TRBJ2-5	TGTGCCAGCAGCCACGTGGAGACCCAGTACTTC	CASSHVETQYF
TRBD2	-	TRBV7-2	TRBJ2-2	TGTGCCAGCAGCTCCGGGAGGACCGGGGAGCTGTTTTTT	CASSSGRTGELFF
TRBD1	-	TRBV19	TRBJ2-7	TGTGCCAGTAGTGCAAGACAGGGGGCGAGCGGGAGAAGCTACGAGCAGTACTTC	CASSARQGASGRSYEQYF
-	-	TRBV7-8	TRBJ2-1	TGTGCCAGCAGTACCGGTCGCCCCGCCTCCTACAATGAGCAGTTCTTC	CASSTGRPASYNEQFF
TRBD2	-	TRBV7-9	TRBJ2-7	TGTGCCAGCAGCTTGGGGAGCGGGAGGGGAAGCTCCTACGAGCAGTACTTC	CASSLGSGRGSSYEQYF
TRBD2	few	TRBV9	TRBJ2-1	TGTGCCAGCAGCGTCGGGACTAGCGGTTACAATGAGCAGTTCTTC	CASSVGTSGYNEQFF
-	-	TRBV19	TRBJ2-7	TGTGCCACCGGACGGACTACCACCTACGAGCAGTACTTC	CATGRTTTYEQYF
TRBD1	-	TRBV24-1	TRBJ2-5	TGTGCCACCAGCCCTGGCCAGGACAGGGAGCAGTGGGAGACCCAGTACTTC	CATSPGQDREQWETQYF
TRBD1	-	TRBV5-1	TRBJ1-2	TGCGCCAGCAGGTCGACAGGGGGCATTTATGGCTACACCTTC	CASRSTGGIYGYTF
-	-	TRBV18	TRBJ1-1	TGTGCCAGCTCACCCCAGGCCCTGGTCACTGAAGCTTTCTTT	CASSPQALVTEAFF
TRBD2	few	TRBV6-2/TRBV6-3	TRBJ2-7	TGTGCCAGCAGCTCCCCGACTAGCGGGCCGACCTACGAGCAGTACTTC	CASSSPTSGPTYEQYF
TRBD2	many	TRBV27	TRBJ2-3	TGTGCCAGCAGCGACCGTAGCGGGGCAGATACGCAGTATTTT	CASSDRSGADTQYF
-	few	TRBV5-1	TRBJ2-2	TGCGCCAGCCAACTAGCTCCAATCGCGAACACCGGGGAGCTGTTTTTT	CASQLAPIANTGELFF
TRBD2	-	TRBV3-1/TRBV3-2	TRBJ2-2	TGTGCCAGCAGCCACGGTAGCGGGAGAGGGACCGGGGAGCTGTTTTTT	CASSHGSGRGTGELFF
-	-	TRBV14	TRBJ2-3	TGTGCCAGCAGCCATTACAGGGACCCAGATACGCAGTATTTT	CASSHYRDPDTQYF
TRBD1	-	TRBV4-1	TRBJ1-2	TGCGCCAGCAGCCTAACTATTAACAGGGGGAAATATGGCTACACCTTC	CASSLTINRGKYGYTF
TRBD1	few	TRBV9	TRBJ2-1	TGTGCCAGCAGCGGGGTTGGGACAGGGTTCAATGAGCAGTTCTTC	CASSGVGTGFNEQFF
TRBD1	few	TRBV28	TRBJ1-6	TGTGCCAGCATTAGGGGGGACAGAGATAATTCACCCCTCCACTTT	CASIRGDRDNSPLHF
-	-	TRBV28	TRBJ2-4	TGTGCCAGCAGGTCTACAGCCTCTGCCACTGTACTAGCCAAAAACATTCAGTACTTC	CASRSTASATVLAKNIQYF
-	once	TRBV27	TRBJ1-5	TGTGCCAGCCGCCTCCGGGGAGGGTTCCCCACAAGCAATCAGCCCCAGCATTTT	CASRLRGGFPTSNQPQHF
TRBD2	-	TRBV5-4	TRBJ2-3	TGTGCCAGCAGCGCTAGCGGGAATACAGATACGCAGTATTTT	CASSASGNTDTQYF
-	-	TRBV28	TRBJ1-5	TGTGCCAGCAGTTCGTTAAATCAGCCCCAGCATTTT	CASSSLNQPQHF
TRBD2	once	TRBV9	TRBJ2-7	TGTGCCAGCAGCTCCGGCGGGAGAGGCTACGAGCAGTACTTC	CASSSGGRGYEQYF
TRBD1	-	TRBV19	TRBJ1-5	TGTGCCAGTAGTATGAGGGACAGGGGTTACCTAGATAGCAATCAGCCCCAGCATTTT	CASSMRDRGYLDSNQPQHF
-	-	TRBV11-2	TRBJ2-7	TGTGCCAGCAGCCGTTACGCCCAGGGGTGGTACGAGCAGTACTTC	CASSRYAQGWYEQYF
TRBD2	-	TRBV6-6	TRBJ2-1	TGTGCCAGCAGTTACTCGAGTCCCGGGAGGGTGGGTGAGCAGTTCTTC	CASSYSSPGRVGEQFF
-	-	TRBV6-2/TRBV6-3	TRBJ1-4	TGTGCCAGCAGTTACCCCGGAGGGGCAGCAACTAATGAAAAACTGTTTTTT	CASSYPGGAATNEKLFF
TRBD1	-	TRBV30	TRBJ1-4	TGTGCCTGGAGTGATATGGACAGGGGAAAACTGTTTTTT	CAWSDMDRGKLFF
-	-	TRBV21-1	TRBJ1-5	TGTGCCAGCAGGGGACAGACCACTATATTTGGTAAGCCCCAGCATTTT	CASRGQTTIFGKPQHF
-	-	TRBV19	TRBJ1-1	TGTGCCAGTAGATCGTTCGGGGGGGCGAACACTGAAGCTTTCTTT	CASRSFGGANTEAFF
TRBD2	-	TRBV9	TRBJ2-5	TGTGCCAGCAGCGGTGCGGGAGGCGAGGAGACCCAGTACTTC	CASSGAGGEETQYF
TRBD1	-	TRBV24-1	TRBJ1-2	TGTGCCACCAGTGAGACAGGGGGTTATGGCTACACCTTC	CATSETGGYGYTF
TRBD1	-	TRBV6-2/TRBV6-3	TRBJ1-6	TGTGCCAGCAGTTGGACGGGACAGGGTCATTCACCCCTCCACTTT	CASSWTGQGHSPLHF
TRBD1	-	TRBV27	TRBJ1-2	TGTGCCAGCAGTCCGGGACAGGGAGGCTATGGCTACACCTTC	CASSPGQGGYGYTF
TRBD1	-	TRBV5-1	TRBJ2-7	TGCGCCAGCAGCCAAACAGGGGACGAGCAGTACTTC	CASSQTGDEQYF
-	-	TRBV2	TRBJ1-4	TGTGCCAGCAGTGCGGGGTTTTTTGAAAAACTGTTTTTT	CASSAGFFEKLFF
TRBD2	-	TRBV30	TRBJ2-1	TGTGCCTGGAGTGTAGGGGCAGCGGGAGGGGTCAATGAGCAGTTCTTC	CAWSVGAAGGVNEQFF
TRBD1	-	TRBV28	TRBJ2-7	TGTGCCAGCAGAGAGACAGGGGGCCGATACGAGCAGTACTTC	CASRETGGRYEQYF
-	-	TRBV27	TRBJ2-2	TGTGCCAGCAGTTTACAGACTAGCGGGGAGCTGTTTTTT	CASSLQTSGELFF
-	-	TRBV6-2/TRBV6-3	TRBJ1-5	TGTGCCAGCAGTTACTTGGCAGGGGTTCAGCCCCAGCATTTT	CASSYLAGVQPQHF
-	-	TRBV24-1	TRBJ2-2	TGTGCCACCAGTGATTTGACAGCTGACACCGGGGAGCTGTTTTTT	CATSDLTADTGELFF
TRBD2	few	TRBV7-9	TRBJ2-1	TGTGCCAGCAGCCTTAGCGGGTTTTACAATGAGCAGTTCTTC	CASSLSGFYNEQFF